This TCR beta chain was captured by sequencing in a study of human T cells and chemical hapten exposure. Study information: 2% DPC applied to a 2 cm by 2 cm arm area sensitized donors.

The study used a library that attached unique molecular identifiers to individual cDNA molecules. TCRdb analysed the RACE reads with MiXCR anew, one entry per CDR3 protein. The table records 350,000 or so distinct CDR3 sequences, roughly 6.9% of them present only once. Time point: patch test 1, 2 weeks after DPC sensitization. Regarding treatment: therapeutic diphenylcyclopropenone sensitization with weekly scalp DPC. This clonotype was detected only a few times. Its antigen remains unidentified. Study-wide points: Alopecia was present in the donors, so their immune response may differ from healthy people's.

The germline V gene has CDR1 SGHTA and CDR2 FQGNSA. The CDR3 consists of 14 residues. V dropped 2 bases and J dropped 6; count of bases not matched to a gene: 5. This TCR came from a woman under 30 with alopecia areata. Some clones in this sample may be carry-over from other donors' samples. V is TRBV7-2 and J is TRBJ2-5; the match to TRBD2 covers 8 bases. The source material was whole blood, sampled in connection with sensitization to the hapten diphenylcyclopropenone (DPC). The CDR3 spells CASSLTGGAQTQYF. The CDR3 region has the DNA TGTGCCAGCAGCTTAACGGGGGGGGCCCAGACCCAGTACTTC.